The 23 T cell receptor beta chains below all came from one sample that was sequenced in a study of tissue T cells after allogeneic stem cell transplantation. Sequencing used immunoSEQ multiplex PCR; TCRdb keeps in-frame clones, though not all of them. The data contain about 4,000 clones, under 65% of them seen just once; the ten biggest clones take up over 5.5%. Regarding time point: mouse harvest day 7 after allogeneic transplant. The graft held 10^6 splenic CD5+ T cells and 10^7 T-cell-depleted bone marrow cells. Sequenced: gut tissue. Receptors originate from a female BALB/c mouse given C57BL/6 T cells with graft-versus-host disease after an allogeneic hematopoietic cell transplant.

On this clone: Gene names are the mouse ones. Read coverage stops 1 residue before the CDR3 terminus; the germline J gene supplies the remainder. V is TRBV16 and J is TRBJ2-5, with 8 bases aligning to TRBD2. After removal of 5 bases from V and 6 bases from J, the junction contained 4 bases not matched to a gene. Per the germline V gene, CDR1 is SGHSA and CDR2 is FRNQAP. This CDR3 has 13 amino acids. Partial CDR3 DNA: TGTGCAAGCAGCCTGGGGGGTTGGGACACCCAGTAC. Residues: CASSLGGWDTQY. The full CDR3 protein reads CASSLGGWDTQYF.

This clone was seen a few times. Germline and genes here are mouse. The read gets to within 1 residue of the CDR3 end, and the germline J gene fills in the rest. The chain links TRBV3 to TRBJ2-1, with 10 bases matching TRBD2. The germline V gene has CDR1 SNHLY and CDR2 FYNGKV (reference sequence). V lost 4 bases and J lost 5; bases outside the gene matches: 2. This CDR3 has 14 amino acids. The CDR3: CASSSDWGDAEQFF. Incomplete CDR3 DNA: TGTGCCAGCAGCTCAGACTGGGGGGATGCTGAGCAGTTC. Variable domain in full (rest from reference TRBV3 and TRBJ2-1): GPKVLQIPSHQIIDMGQMVTLNCDPVSNHLYFYWYKQILGQQMEFLVNFYNGKVMEKSKLFKDQFSVERPDGSYFTLKIQPTALEDSAVYFCASSSDWGDAEQFFGPGTRLTVL.

Concerning this clone itself: Gene names follow the mouse nomenclature. Read sequence stops 1 residue before the CDR3 end, and the germline J gene provides the missing end. The V and J genes are TRBV12-1 and TRBJ2-5, with 8 positions matching TRBD2. The CDR3 is 15 amino acids. Trimming cost V 2 bases and J 2 bases; bases outside gene matches: 5. Per germline, CDR1 SGHSN and CDR2 HYEKVE. CDR3 in amino acids: CASSPRLGFQDTQYF. The sequenced part of the CDR3 DNA is TGTGCCAGCTCTCCCCGACTGGGGTTCCAAGACACCCAGTAC.

Remarks on this clone: All gene names here are mouse names. The read ends 1 residue before the CDR3 terminus; that terminus is restored from the germline J gene. The genes are TRBV26 and TRBJ1-1; D is uncertain. This CDR3 is built from 12 residues. Trimming stripped 3 bases from V and 7 bases from J, with 9 bases between. In germline, CDR1 is KGHPV, CDR2 FQNQEV (reference sequence). The CDR3 is CASSLPRQEVFF. The sequenced part of the CDR3 DNA is TGTGCCAGCAGTCTCCCCCGACAAGAAGTCTTC.

With regard to this clone: Mouse names are used for the genes. The observed sequence ends 1 residue before the CDR3 terminus, with the missing tail filled in from the germline J gene. This chain joins TRBV4 and TRBJ2-7; 12 bases line up with TRBD2. Germline trimming cut 4 bases from V and 7 bases from J; bases unmatched to any gene: 8. Germline V gene sequence: CDR1 LGHDT, CDR2 YNNKQL (reference sequence). The CDR3 covers 15 residues. The DNA read from the CDR3 is TGTGCCAGCAGCTCCCCCGGGACTGGGGGGTTCGAACAGTAC. Its translation: CASSSPGTGGFEQY. The whole CDR3 sequence reads CASSSPGTGGFEQYF.

Comment on this clone: Gene and germline names: mouse. The read halts 1 residue ahead of the CDR3 end, with the missing end drawn from the germline J gene. The J gene is TRBJ1-6, the V gene TRBV26; D remains ambiguous. TRBJ1-6 carries the ORF label, with uncertain function. The CDR3 loop spans 14 amino acids. Per germline, CDR1 KGHPV and CDR2 FQNQEV (reference sequence). V was trimmed by 3 bases and J by 4 bases, leaving 7 bases between them. CDR3 DNA, as far as it was read: TGTGCCAGCAGTCTAGGGCAATATAATTCGCCCCTCTAC. Amino acid sequence: CASSLGQYNSPLY. The CDR3 as a whole reads CASSLGQYNSPLYF.

Note on this clone: The listed genes are named as in mouse. The CDR3 end falls 1 residue outside the read, so it is completed with the germline J gene. The V gene is TRBV22, the J gene TRBJ2-3; TRBD1, the table's D call, was not compared with the DNA. TRBV22 is flagged as a pseudogene. CDR3 length: 15 amino acids. The CDR3 loop is CASSCWTPSAETLYF. CDR3 DNA (partial): TGTGCCAGCAGTTGTTGGACACCTAGTGCAGAAACGCTGTAT.

About this clone: Gene names are mouse gene names. The sequence runs out 1 residue before the end of the CDR3; the remainder is reconstructed from the germline J gene. V is TRBV29 and J is TRBJ2-5; D may be TRBD1 (6 bases). V was shortened by 4 bases and J by 6 bases, with 11 bases between the two germline ends. Germline lookup yields CDR1 MSHET and CDR2 SYDVDS. CDR3 length: 13 amino acids. The DNA read from the CDR3 is TGTGCTAGCAGTTCAGGGGAGGGGGACACCCAGTAC. Translation: CASSSGEGDTQY. The complete CDR3 reads CASSSGEGDTQYF.

As concerns this clone: The gene symbols are mouse symbols. Read sequence stops 1 residue before the CDR3 end, and the germline J gene provides the missing end. The chain carries TRBV26 and TRBJ2-4; possible D gene TRBD2, 6 bases. Germline V gives CDR1 KGHPV, CDR2 FQNQEV (reference sequence). With 2 bases removed from V and 0 bases from J, the gap between germline ends came to 9 bases. This CDR3 has 15 residues. The sequenced CDR3 bases are TGTGCCAGCAGTCTGCTGGGGTCGAGTCAAAACACCTTGTAC. Translation gives CASSLLGSSQNTLY. The entire CDR3 reads CASSLLGSSQNTLYF.

Concerning this clone itself: Gene names refer to mouse genes. The CDR3 end falls 1 residue outside the read, so it is completed with the germline J gene. The V call is TRBV15, the J call TRBJ2-5; 8 nucleotides align to TRBD2. V gave up 6 bases and J gave up 5 bases; unmatched junction bases: 7. Germline loops: CDR1 SGHND, CDR2 FRSKSL. The CDR3 contains 14 residues. The DNA read from the CDR3 is TGTGCCAGCAGAAGACCGGGGGGGCCAGACACCCAGTAC. Encoded protein: CASRRPGGPDTQY. The whole CDR3 sequence reads CASRRPGGPDTQYF.

Comment on this clone: Gene names are mouse gene names. The CDR3 is cut off 1 residue early in the read; its end comes from the germline J gene. The J gene is TRBJ2-7, the V gene TRBV26, with 10 bases identical to TRBD2. The V gene's germline CDR1 is KGHPV and CDR2 FQNQEV (reference sequence). The V gene end was trimmed by 3 bases and the J gene end by 4 bases; junction bases not matched to a gene: 0. This CDR3 is 13 amino acids long. Partial CDR3 DNA: TGTGCCAGCAGTCTACTGGGGGGGTATGAACAGTAC. Its translation is CASSLLGGYEQY. The complete CDR3 protein is CASSLLGGYEQYF.

As for this clone: Any gene name here is a mouse gene name. The read ends 1 residue early relative to the CDR3; the germline J gene fills the gap. The chain recombines TRBV12-2 with TRBJ2-1; D might be TRBD1 or TRBD2, each matching 6 bases. This CDR3 contains 14 residues. V was trimmed by 0 bases and J by 4 bases, leaving 9 bases between them. Germline loops: CDR1 SGHLS, CDR2 HYDKME. CDR3 in amino acids: CASSLLGAYAEQFF. The DNA read from the CDR3 is TGTGCCAGCTCTCTCTTGGGGGCGTATGCTGAGCAGTTC.

As for this clone: The gene names given are mouse names. Read sequence stops 1 residue before the CDR3 end, and the germline J gene provides the missing end. The chain is built from TRBV16 and TRBJ1-4; no clear D. Trimming cost V 1 base and J 3 bases, with 6 bases left between them. Germline V lookup: CDR1 SGHSA, CDR2 FRNQAP. The CDR3 is made up of 14 amino acids. The CDR3 is CASSLAGANERLFF. The CDR3 bases that were read are TGTGCAAGCAGCTTAGCTGGCGCCAACGAAAGATTATTT.

Details on this clone: Genes and germline come from the mouse. The read falls 1 residue short of the CDR3 end, and the missing part is taken from the germline J gene. V is TRBV12-2 and J is TRBJ2-4; D assignment may be TRBD1 or TRBD2 (5 bases each). The CDR3 spans 13 residues. V gave up 2 bases and J gave up 2 bases, with 7 bases separating them. Germline-derived CDR1 and CDR2 are SGHLS and HYDKME. CDR3 DNA (partial): TGTGCCAGCTCTCCGGGGCCTCAAAACACCTTGTAC. Translating it yields CASSPGPQNTLY. The full-length CDR3 reads as CASSPGPQNTLYF.

Worth noting for this clone: The gene names here belong to mouse. The read ends 1 residue before the CDR3 terminus; that terminus is restored from the germline J gene. The rearrangement links TRBV26 to TRBJ1-1; 10 bases match TRBD1. Trimming cost V 5 bases and J 5 bases; bases outside gene matches: 2. This CDR3 contains 13 residues. Germline CDR1 reads KGHPV; CDR2 reads FQNQEV (reference sequence). The covered CDR3 bases are TGTGCCAGCAGTACGGGACAGGGGACAGAAGTCTTC. This encodes CASSTGQGTEVF. The full CDR3 protein is CASSTGQGTEVFF.

There are a few counts of this clone. Mouse germline and gene names are used. Read coverage stops 1 residue before the CDR3 terminus; the germline J gene supplies the remainder. V gene TRBV26 combines with J gene TRBJ2-7, with a possible D match to TRBD1 (6 bases). Germline loops: CDR1 KGHPV, CDR2 FQNQEV (reference sequence). The CDR3 contains 13 residues. V lost 6 bases and J lost 4, with 13 bases in between. CDR3 sequence: CASSPGQPYEQYF. The CDR3 bases that were read are TGTGCCAGCAGCCCGGGACAACCATATGAACAGTAC.

This clone was counted a single time. Gene names denote mouse genes. The CDR3 here is CASSAHPQYF. CDR3 bases read: TGTGCCAGCAGTGCCCACCCCCAGTAC. The V gene is TRBV13-1, the J gene TRBJ2-5; D not resolved. The read ends 1 residue shy of where the CDR3 ends; the end is completed using the germline J gene. The CDR3 runs 10 residues. In germline, CDR1 is NSHNY, CDR2 SYGAGN. The germline V and J ends were trimmed by 3 bases and 10 bases, with 6 bases remaining between them.

By proportion, this clone is medium-sized. Germline and genes here are mouse. CDR3 residues: CGARGGTANYAEQFF. The part of the CDR3 DNA that was read is TGTGGTGCTAGGGGAGGGACAGCTAACTATGCTGAGCAGTTC. V is TRBV20 and J is TRBJ2-1, with 7 bases that match TRBD1. The read ends 1 residue before the CDR3 terminus; that terminus is restored from the germline J gene. Germline assignment: CDR1 GFQATS and CDR2 STVNSAI. This CDR3 region has 15 residues. The junction had 3 bases not matched to a gene; V was cut back by 1 base and J by 0 bases.

About this clone itself: Here the gene names and germline are mouse. Read coverage stops 1 residue before the CDR3 terminus; the germline J gene supplies the remainder. This sequence joins TRBV1 and TRBJ1-2, with 9 bases aligning to TRBD1. This CDR3 comprises 15 residues. J gave up 0 bases and V 2 bases, and 1 base lay outside the gene matches. Germline V CDR1 and CDR2: NSQYPW, LRSPGD (reference sequence). The CDR3 spells CTCSARDRANSDYTF. The sequenced CDR3 bases are TGCACCTGCAGTGCACGGGACAGGGCAAACTCCGACTACACC.

The table lists this clone with a count of one. The gene symbols are mouse symbols. The read ends 1 residue before the CDR3 terminus; that terminus is restored from the germline J gene. This chain uses TRBV5 with TRBJ2-3; 8 bases are a match to TRBD2. V lost 0 bases, J lost 0 bases, and 5 bases stayed unmatched. The germline gives CDR1 LGHNA, CDR2 YNLKQL (reference sequence). The CDR3 totals 17 residues. Incomplete CDR3 DNA: TGTGCCAGCAGCCAAGAGAGGGGGGGCGGGAGTGCAGAAACGCTGTAT. Protein product: CASSQERGGGSAETLY. The full CDR3 protein reads CASSQERGGGSAETLYF.

On this clone: Genes and germline are mouse. The read comes to an end 1 residue before the CDR3 does, leaving the germline J gene to fill in the end. The genes are TRBV29 and TRBJ2-3; D possibly corresponds to TRBD1 (6 bases). Germline CDR1 is MSHET and CDR2 is SYDVDS. The CDR3 runs to 13 residues. Trimming left V 4 bases short and J 3 bases short, with 8 bases between. Partial CDR3 DNA: TGTGCTAGCAGTTCCGGACAGGCAGAAACGCTGTAT. This translates into CASSSGQAETLY. The full-length CDR3 reads as CASSSGQAETLYF. Together with reference TRBV29 and TRBJ2-3, the CDR3 gives the full variable domain: DMKVTQMPRYLIKRMGENVLLECGQDMSHETMYWYRQDPGLGLQLIYISYDVDSNSEGDIPKGYRVSRKKREHFSLILDSAKTNQTSVYFCASSSGQAETLYFGSGTRLTVL.

A word on this clone: Mouse germline and gene names are used. The sequence runs out 1 residue before the end of the CDR3; the remainder is reconstructed from the germline J gene. The V and J genes are TRBV26 and TRBJ1-4, with 7 bases lining up with TRBD1. Germline lookup yields CDR1 KGHPV and CDR2 FQNQEV (reference sequence). The CDR3 loop spans 14 amino acids. V lost 4 bases to trimming and J lost 3 bases; unmatched junction nucleotides: 2. The CDR3 bases that were read are TGTGCCAGCAGTCCGACAGGGACCAACGAAAGATTATTT. This gives the protein CASSPTGTNERLF. The CDR3 in full is CASSPTGTNERLFF. The full variable domain, rest sourced from reference TRBV26 and TRBJ1-4, is NSKVIQTPRYLVKGQGQKAKMRCIPEKGHPVVFWYQQNKNNEFKFLINFQNQEVLQQIDMTEKRFSAECPSNSPCSLEIQSSEAGDSALYLCASSPTGTNERLFFGHGTKLSVL.

Points on this clone: The genes are named according to mouse. Read data end 1 residue before the CDR3 end; the end is taken from the germline J gene. The chain joins TRBV23 to TRBJ2-7; the table's D call TRBD2 went unverified against the DNA. The CDR3 length is 14 residues. The germline V gene has CDR1 KGHTA and CDR2 FQNQQP. The CDR3 bases that were read are TGCTCCAGCAGTCACCGGGACTGGGGCTATGAACAGTAC. It is translated as CSSSHRDWGYEQY. The CDR3 as a whole reads CSSSHRDWGYEQYF. The whole variable domain, filled in from reference TRBV23 and TRBJ2-7, reads DAAVTQKPRYLIKMKGQEAEMKCIPEKGHTAVFWYQQKQSKELKFLIYFQNQQPLDQIDMVKERFSAVCPSSSLCSLGIRTCEAEDSALYLCSSSHRDWGYEQYFGPGTRLTVL.